Below are 27 T cell receptor beta chains sequenced from a single sample in a study of blood T cell repertoires in COVID-19. Profiling relied on immunoSEQ multiplex PCR, and the TCRdb table lists in-frame clones only, not all of them. The table lists under 200,000 clones, approximately 83% of them singletons, with more than 1.5% in the top ten. Sequenced material: peripheral blood. The receptors stem from a human donor in a cohort sampled during active COVID-19.

The J gene is TRBJ2-5, the V gene TRBV12-2; TRBD1 is taken as the D call from the table, unchecked against the DNA. TRBV12-2 is tagged as a pseudogene. The CDR3 spans 14 residues. The CDR3 sequence is CASRLATGQETQYF. DNA of the CDR3: TGTGCAAGTCGCTTAGCGACAGGGCAAGAGACCCAGTACTTC.

The CDR3 nucleotides are TGTGCCAGCAGCCTACGGACAGGGGGGTTCCCGACCCAGTACTTC. This sequence encodes CASSLRTGGFPTQYF. V and J are TRBV11-2 and TRBJ2-5; TRBD1 matches at 10 bases. Unmatched junction bases numbered 10, after V lost 5 bases and J lost 7 bases. This CDR3 is 15 amino acids long. Germline loops: CDR1 SGHAT, CDR2 FQNNGV.

The V and J genes are TRBV10-3 and TRBJ2-3, with TRBD2 identical over 8 bases. CDR3 size: 15 residues. Germline assignment: CDR1 ENHRY and CDR2 SYGVKD. J was trimmed by 4 bases and V by 5 bases; bases with no gene match: 8. CDR3 sequence reads: CAISRGGSEADTQYF. CDR3 coding DNA: TGTGCCATCAGTCGGGGGGGGAGCGAGGCAGATACGCAGTATTTT.

This rearrangement joins TRBV29-1 to TRBJ2-5; 16 positions match TRBD2. V was clipped by 5 bases and J by 4 bases; unmatched bases: 7. The CDR3 is 16 amino acids. CDR1 is SQVTM and CDR2 is ANQGSEA in the germline V gene. In nucleotides, the CDR3 is TGCAGCGTTATGGGACTAGCGGGGGGGCCAAGAGAGACCCAGTACTTC. It specifies CSVMGLAGGPRETQYF.

The chain combines TRBV9 with TRBJ1-2; 9 bases align to TRBD1. V lost 2 bases to trimming and J lost 7 bases; unmatched junction nucleotides: 9. The CDR3 is 15 residues long. Per germline, CDR1 SGDLS and CDR2 YYNGEE. The CDR3 loop is CASSVGDRDTGGYTF. DNA for the CDR3: TGTGCCAGCAGCGTGGGGGACAGGGATACCGGTGGCTACACCTTC.

The chain employs TRBV19 and TRBJ2-7; 10 bases map to TRBD2. From germline, CDR1 is LNHDA and CDR2 SQIVND (reference sequence). This CDR3 spans 16 amino acids. The V and J ends lost 0 bases and 3 bases, in that order; junction bases with no gene match: 5. Here the CDR3 reads CASSIDPASGSYEQYF. The CDR3 DNA follows: TGTGCCAGTAGTATAGACCCTGCTAGCGGGAGCTACGAGCAGTACTTC.

This clone appeared a few times. The chain employs TRBV11-2 and TRBJ1-2, with 7 positions matching TRBD1. Germline-derived CDR1 and CDR2 are SGHAT and FQNNGV. The CDR3 has 16 amino acids. J lost 4 bases, V lost 4 bases, and 12 bases had no gene match. Written as DNA, the CDR3 is TGTGCCAGCAGCTCCAGTCCCCGACAGGGTGGCTATGGCTACACCTTC. This codes for CASSSSPRQGGYGYTF.

This chain's CDR3 is CASSQDGTRTNSPLHF. Here the CDR3 DNA reads TGCGCCAGCAGCCAAGATGGGACACGAACTAATTCACCCCTCCACTTT. The genes are TRBV4-3 and TRBJ1-6; tentative D call: TRBD1 (6 bases). The germline CDR1 and CDR2 sequences are LGHNA and YSLEER. The CDR3 spans 16 residues. The germline V and J ends were trimmed by 0 bases and 6 bases, with 12 bases remaining between them.

The chain recombines TRBV7-2 with TRBJ1-2; 9 positions agree with TRBD1. Germline assignment: CDR1 SGHTA and CDR2 FQGNSA. This CDR3 contains 13 residues. V dropped 5 bases and J dropped 7; count of bases not matched to a gene: 5. CDR3 in DNA: TGTGCCAGCAGCCCCCGACAGGGGGGTGGCTACACCTTC. Its translation: CASSPRQGGGYTF.

This clone was counted a single time. The chain carries TRBV11-3 and TRBJ1-2, with TRBD1 as a possible D gene (5 bases). The CDR3 has 17 amino acids. Trimming stripped 5 bases from V and 3 bases from J, with 22 bases between. Germline V CDR1 and CDR2: SGHNT, YENEEA. The chain's CDR3 is CASSHPPGGPKDYGYTF. The CDR3 nucleotides read TGTGCCAGCAGCCATCCCCCCGGGGGACCGAAAGACTATGGCTACACCTTC. Full variable domain (missing parts from reference TRBV11-3 and TRBJ1-2): EAGVVQSPRYKIIEKKQPVAFWCNPISGHNTLYWYLQNLGQGPELLIRYENEEAVDDSQLPKDRFSAERLKGVDSTLKIQPAELGDSAVYLCASSHPPGGPKDYGYTFGSGTRLTVV.

The J gene is TRBJ2-3, the V gene TRBV20-1; D might be TRBD1 (6 bases). Germline values: CDR1 DFQATT, CDR2 SNEGSKA (reference sequence). The V end lost 6 bases, the J end lost 4 bases, and 8 bases lay between the germline ends. The CDR3 covers 11 residues. The CDR3 region has the DNA TGCAGTGCCCAGGGGCCAGATACGCAGTATTTT. Its protein product is CSAQGPDTQYF.

The chain carries TRBV24-1 and TRBJ2-2; TRBD1 matches at 7 bases. CDR3 length: 15 residues. The V and J ends lost 0 bases and 5 bases, in that order; junction bases with no gene match: 2. CDR1 and CDR2 from the germline V gene are KGHDR and SFDVKD. CDR3 sequence reads: CATSDLQGETGELFF. CDR3 nucleotide sequence: TGTGCCACCAGTGATTTGCAGGGGGAAACCGGGGAGCTGTTTTTT.

This clone occurred a few times. The rearrangement joins TRBV4-1 to TRBJ2-7; 7 bases line up with TRBD1. Germline values: CDR1 MGHRA, CDR2 YSYEKL. J was trimmed by 3 bases and V by 4 bases; bases with no gene match: 6. This CDR3 contains 14 residues. The CDR3 sequence is CASSPTDRVYEQYF. CDR3 DNA: TGCGCCAGCAGCCCCACAGACAGGGTCTACGAGCAGTACTTC.

The V gene is TRBV7-3, the J gene TRBJ1-1, with D perhaps TRBD1 (6 bases). The germline gives CDR1 SGHTA, CDR2 FQGTGA. The CDR3 spans 19 residues. V shed 5 bases and J shed 1 base, with 26 bases lying between them. Here the CDR3 DNA reads TGTGCCAGCAGCCTAGTCCCCCGGACAGATGGTTATGAGAACACTGAAGCTTTCTTT. This translates into CASSLVPRTDGYENTEAFF.

This clone was observed a single time. The rearrangement joins TRBV6-6 to TRBJ2-1; 10 positions match TRBD1. Trimming cost V 6 bases and J 4 bases; bases outside gene matches: 6. The CDR3 is 15 residues long. Per germline, CDR1 MNHNY and CDR2 SVGAGI (reference sequence). CDR3 residues: CASSRDRGQYNEQFF. DNA for the CDR3: TGTGCCAGCAGCCGGGACAGGGGCCAATACAATGAGCAGTTCTTC.

The sample holds a few counts of this clone. This chain uses TRBV3-1 (or the pseudogene TRBV3-2) with TRBJ1-2; 8 positions match TRBD1. The CDR3 loop spans 14 amino acids. Germline V lookup: CDR1 LGHDT, CDR2 YNNKEL (reference sequence). V gave up 4 bases and J gave up 4 bases; unmatched junction bases: 5. The CDR3 sequence: CASSPRGRSYGYTF. The DNA of the CDR3 is TGTGCCAGCAGCCCCAGGGGGCGTTCCTATGGCTACACCTTC.

V usage is TRBV19 and J usage is TRBJ2-7, with D tentatively TRBD2 (6 bases). This CDR3 region has 15 residues. CDR1 is LNHDA and CDR2 is SQIVND in the germline V gene (reference sequence). The V gene lost 1 base and the J gene lost 6 bases, with 16 bases spanning the gap. CDR3 protein: CASSIVDGSVPEQYF. CDR3 nucleotide sequence: TGTGCCAGTAGTATAGTTGACGGGAGTGTCCCCGAGCAGTACTTC. Supplemented by reference TRBV19 and TRBJ2-7, the full variable domain reads DGGITQSPKYLFRKEGQNVTLSCEQNLNHDAMYWYRQDPGQGLRLIYYSQIVNDFQKGDIAEGYSVSREKKESFPLTVTSAQKNPTAFYLCASSIVDGSVPEQYFGPGTRLTVT.

The genes are TRBV7-9 and TRBJ1-2, with 8 bases lining up with TRBD1. The length of the CDR3 is 14 residues. Germline V CDR1 and CDR2: SEHNR, FQNEAQ (reference sequence). V trimming: 3 bases; J trimming: 8 bases; junction bases outside the gene matches: 8. The CDR3 coding sequence is TGTGCCAGCAGCTTCAATGGACAGGGCGGGGGCTACACCTTC. It is translated as CASSFNGQGGGYTF.

The genes are TRBV10-2 and TRBJ1-4; TRBD1 agrees at 10 bases. Trimming removed 6 bases from V and 7 bases from J; junction bases left unmatched: 8. Germline V gene lookup returns CDR1 WSHSY and CDR2 SAAADI. The CDR3 is made up of 15 amino acids. Here the CDR3 reads CASSRDRGRSEKLFF. The CDR3 nucleotides are TGCGCCAGCAGCCGGGACAGGGGAAGGTCTGAAAAACTGTTTTTT.

This chain uses TRBV10-2 with TRBJ2-1; D is possibly TRBD2 (7 bases). Germline CDR1 WSHSY, CDR2 SAAADI. V lost 3 bases to trimming and J lost 9 bases, with 15 bases between them. CDR3 size: 14 residues. The CDR3 reads CASSDQWGGGEQFF. The CDR3 bases are TGCGCCAGCAGTGACCAGTGGGGGGGCGGTGAGCAGTTCTTC.

V is TRBV10-3 and J is TRBJ2-2; TRBD1 is a possible D gene (6 bases). V gave up 10 bases and J gave up 0 bases, with 15 bases separating them. The CDR3 is 15 residues long. Germline CDR1 is ENHRY and CDR2 is SYGVKD. CDR3 sequence reads: CATTTGPTNTGELFF. The CDR3 nucleotides are TGTGCCACCACGACAGGTCCTACGAACACCGGGGAGCTGTTTTTT.

The chain employs TRBV27 and TRBJ2-6, with D perhaps matching TRBD1 (5 bases). CDR1 and CDR2 from the germline V gene are MNHEY and SMNVEV (reference sequence). This CDR3 has 14 amino acids. Trimming left V 3 bases short and J 2 bases short, with 5 bases between. The CDR3 reads CASSFRAGANVLTF. As DNA, the CDR3 is TGTGCCAGCAGTTTCAGGGCTGGGGCCAACGTCCTGACTTTC.

The J gene is TRBJ1-2, the V gene TRBV9; D is unclear. V was shortened by 6 bases and J by 7 bases, with 13 bases between the two germline ends. The CDR3 spans 12 residues. From germline, CDR1 is SGDLS and CDR2 YYNGEE. The CDR3 sequence: CASTVLGGGYTF. As DNA, the CDR3 is TGTGCCAGCACCGTCCTAGGTGGTGGCTACACCTTC.

The rearrangement uses TRBV7-9 and TRBJ1-2; D might be TRBD1 (6 bases). CDR3 length: 15 residues. Deletions cut 5 bases from V and 1 base from J, with 14 bases between. Germline V gene sequence: CDR1 SEHNR, CDR2 FQNEAQ (reference sequence). The CDR3 spells CASSDVRDNNYGYTF. The CDR3 DNA is TGTGCCAGCAGCGACGTCCGGGACAATAACTATGGCTACACCTTC. Filled out from reference TRBV7-9 and TRBJ1-2, the complete variable domain reads DTGVSQNPRHKITKRGQNVTFRCDPISEHNRLYWYRQTLGQGPEFLTYFQNEAQLEKSRLLSDRFSAERPKGSFSTLEIQRTEQGDSAMYLCASSDVRDNNYGYTFGSGTRLTVV.

This chain joins TRBV7-3 and TRBJ1-1; no clear D gene. This CDR3 is 13 amino acids long. In germline, CDR1 is SGHTA, CDR2 FQGTGA. Deletions cut 4 bases from V and 3 bases from J, with 9 bases between. The CDR3 loop reads CASSYSIDTEAFF. CDR3 nucleotides: TGTGCCAGCAGCTACTCGATCGACACTGAAGCTTTCTTT.

The chain carries TRBV18 and TRBJ1-4; TRBD1 might be the D (5 bases). V gave up 0 bases and J gave up 8 bases, with 13 bases separating them. Germline-derived CDR1 and CDR2 are KGHSH and LQKENI. The CDR3 spans 15 residues. In DNA, the CDR3 is TGTGCCAGCTCACCACCGGGCAGGGTTAAAGAAAAACTGTTTTTT. This translates into CASSPPGRVKEKLFF.

The genes are TRBV11-1 and TRBJ2-7, with 11 bases aligning to TRBD1. The CDR3 runs 16 residues. Germline assignment: CDR1 SGHAT and CDR2 FQDESV (reference sequence). Trimming at V came to 0 bases and at J to 2 bases, leaving 3 bases not matched to a gene. The CDR3 sequence: CASSLAPGQGAYEQYF. CDR3 DNA sequence: TGTGCCAGCAGCTTAGCCCCGGGACAGGGGGCCTACGAGCAGTACTTC.